The T cell receptor beta chain described here comes from a study of blood T cell repertoires in COVID-19. TCRdb's copy holds only in-frame clones and misses some; the assay was immunoSEQ multiplex PCR. Counted here are roughly 410,000 clones, 70% to 90% occurring once; the ten biggest clones make up about 1.4%. Germline V lookup: CDR1 MDHEN, CDR2 SYDVKM. Trimming cost V 8 bases and J 3 bases, with 14 bases left between them. CDR3 length: 13 amino acids. V is TRBV28 and J is TRBJ2-7; D might be TRBD2 (6 bases). Input material: peripheral blood. The TCR sequence derives from a woman in her 40s with COVID-19, enrolled during active disease. The CDR3 spells CASLSGANYEQYF. Written as DNA, the CDR3 is TGTGCCAGCCTTTCGGGAGCTAACTACGAGCAGTACTTC.